A single sample is the source of the 20 T cell receptor beta chains below, sequenced in a study of blood T cell repertoires in COVID-19. Clones were read by immunoSEQ multiplex PCR, and TCRdb kept only the in-frame ones, dropping some. The repertoire consists of around 130,000 clones, with approximately 87% occurring once and the leading ten covering about 3.9%. Material for sequencing was peripheral blood. All receptors come from a man in his sixties with acute or convalescent COVID-19.

The table lists this clone with a count of one. The chain recombines TRBV5-5 with TRBJ2-5; no firm D call. V was pared by 7 bases and J by 2 bases, with 12 bases between. CDR1 and CDR2 from the germline V gene are SGHKS and YYEKEE (reference sequence). The CDR3 length is 13 residues. The CDR3 protein is CASGPTTQETQYF. CDR3 DNA sequence: TGTGCCAGCGGCCCCACTACTCAAGAGACCCAGTACTTC.

This rearrangement joins TRBV3-1 (or the pseudogene TRBV3-2) to TRBJ2-5; 7 bases are a match to TRBD2. The ends lost 2 bases at V and 2 bases at J; junction bases unmatched: 8. Germline V gives CDR1 LGHDT, CDR2 YNNKEL (reference sequence). The CDR3 is made up of 16 amino acids. The CDR3 DNA follows: TGTGCCAGCAGCCAATACTCTAGCGGAGATCAAGAGACCCAGTACTTC. Encoded protein: CASSQYSSGDQETQYF.

The chain is built from TRBV24-1 and TRBJ2-7, with 14 bases lining up with TRBD2. This CDR3 region has 16 residues. Looked up from germline, CDR1 is KGHDR and CDR2 is SFDVKD. Trimming took 3 bases from V and 3 from J; bases not matched to a gene: 3. This chain's CDR3 is CATSDGGLAGVYEQYF. The CDR3 DNA follows: TGTGCCACCAGTGATGGGGGACTAGCGGGAGTCTACGAGCAGTACTTC.

This chain connects TRBV19 to TRBJ1-1; TRBD1 might be the D (5 bases). The ends were cut back, 7 bases at V and 0 bases at J, with 15 bases in the middle. There are 15 residues in the CDR3. Germline CDR1 is LNHDA and CDR2 is SQIVND (reference sequence). DNA for the CDR3: TGTGCCAGTACCTACGGGGGGGGATTGAACACTGAAGCTTTCTTT. It codes for CASTYGGGLNTEAFF.

This chain uses TRBV5-6 with TRBJ2-1, with 10 bases matching TRBD1. CDR3 size: 13 residues. The V gene's germline CDR1 is SGHDT and CDR2 YYEEEE. J gave up 8 bases and V 3 bases, and 2 bases lay outside the gene matches. The CDR3: CASSSTGGHEQFF. CDR3 nucleotide sequence: TGTGCCAGCAGCTCGACAGGGGGCCATGAGCAGTTCTTC. Combining the CDR3 with reference TRBV5-6 and TRBJ2-1 gives the whole variable domain DAGVTQSPTHLIKTRGQQVTLRCSPKSGHDTVSWYQQALGQGPQFIFQYYEEEERQRGNFPDRFSGHQFPNYSSELNVNALLLGDSALYLCASSSTGGHEQFFGPGTRLTVL.

The chain joins TRBV4-3 to TRBJ1-3, with D unresolved. Trimming removed 0 bases from V and 4 bases from J, with 16 bases in between. Looked up from germline, CDR1 is LGHNA and CDR2 is YSLEER. The CDR3 sequence is 17 residues long. CDR3 bases: TGCGCCAGCAGCCAAGATATTTCGGTATCAATCGGAAACACCATATATTTT. This encodes CASSQDISVSIGNTIYF.

This chain connects TRBV4-3 to TRBJ2-7, with D perhaps matching TRBD2 (5 bases). V lost 1 base and J 4 bases, leaving 11 bases between the germline ends. Germline CDR1 and CDR2: LGHNA and YSLEER. The CDR3 covers 14 residues. The CDR3 protein is CASSQGVPGYEQYF. The CDR3 coding sequence is TGCGCCAGCAGCCAAGGCGTCCCGGGATACGAGCAGTACTTC.

This chain joins TRBV24-1 and TRBJ2-5; a possible D gene is TRBD1 (6 bases). The CDR3 has 15 residues. With 0 bases removed from V and 0 bases from J, the gap between germline ends came to 7 bases. Germline values: CDR1 KGHDR, CDR2 SFDVKD. CDR3: CATSDLRTDQETQYF. The CDR3, as DNA: TGTGCCACCAGTGATTTGCGGACAGACCAAGAGACCCAGTACTTC.

V is TRBV11-2 and J is TRBJ2-5; 11 nucleotides align to TRBD1. V trimming: 5 bases; J trimming: 4 bases; junction bases outside the gene matches: 12. CDR1 SGHAT and CDR2 FQNNGV come from the germline V gene. The CDR3 spans 17 residues. The CDR3 DNA reads TGTGCCAGCAGCCTCCGCCGGACAGGGGGCGCGGGAGAGACCCAGTACTTC. This sequence encodes CASSLRRTGGAGETQYF.

V gene TRBV27 combines with J gene TRBJ2-5; tentatively, D is TRBD1 (5 bases). CDR3 length equals 15 residues. In germline, CDR1 is MNHEY, CDR2 SMNVEV (reference sequence). Deletions cut 8 bases from V and 1 base from J, with 17 bases between. DNA for the CDR3: TGTGCCAGCCGTTCAAGCCCGACAGTCCAAGAGACCCAGTACTTC. Protein: CASRSSPTVQETQYF.

The chain couples TRBV7-2 to TRBJ2-1, with 7 positions matching TRBD2. The CDR3 contains 15 residues. From germline, CDR1 is SGHTA and CDR2 FQGNSA. With 4 bases clipped from V and 2 bases from J, the junction kept 5 bases outside the gene matches. For the CDR3, the DNA is TGTGCCAGCAGCTCCTCCGGGACTACCTACAATGAGCAGTTCTTC. This encodes CASSSSGTTYNEQFF.

This clone is a singleton in its sample. The gene calls are TRBV6-2 or TRBV6-3 and TRBJ2-7; a weak D match, TRBD2 (6 bases). V dropped 2 bases and J dropped 6 bases, with 17 bases sitting between them. Per germline, CDR1 MNHEY and CDR2 SVGEGT. The CDR3 has 15 residues. CDR3: CASSYIPGDGGEQYF. The CDR3, as DNA: TGTGCCAGCAGTTACATCCCGGGCGACGGGGGCGAGCAGTACTTC.

The rearrangement joins TRBV5-1 to TRBJ2-2, with TRBD2 matching over 8 bases. The length of the CDR3 is 14 residues. Looked up from germline, CDR1 is SGHRS and CDR2 is YFSETQ. The V and J ends lost 7 bases and 1 base, in that order; junction bases with no gene match: 3. The CDR3 nucleotides read TGCGCCAGCTCTAGCGGGTTGAACACCGGGGAGCTGTTTTTT. Its protein product is CASSSGLNTGELFF.

V gene TRBV5-1 combines with J gene TRBJ2-5; 11 bases fit TRBD2. The CDR3 loop spans 16 amino acids. V shed 0 bases and J 5 bases; nucleotides not matched to a gene: 6. Germline assignment: CDR1 SGHRS and CDR2 YFSETQ. This CDR3 reads CASSLVVAGGQETQYF. CDR3 nucleotide sequence: TGCGCCAGCAGCTTGGTGGTAGCGGGAGGGCAGGAGACCCAGTACTTC.

The chain links TRBV27 to TRBJ1-2, with 10 bases matching TRBD1. Unmatched junction bases numbered 4, after V lost 3 bases and J lost 6 bases. Germline V gene data show CDR1 as MNHEY and CDR2 as SMNVEV (reference sequence). This CDR3 comprises 14 residues. As DNA, the CDR3 is TGTGCCAGCAGTTTCGACAGGGGGCGCAATGGCTACACCTTC. Translation gives CASSFDRGRNGYTF.

The chain combines TRBV5-1 with TRBJ1-1, with D perhaps matching TRBD1 (6 bases). V lost 0 bases and J 5 bases, leaving 8 bases between the germline ends. This CDR3 comprises 13 residues. In germline, CDR1 is SGHRS, CDR2 YFSETQ. The CDR3 loop reads CASSLDRVTEAFF. For the CDR3, the DNA is TGCGCCAGCAGCTTGGACAGGGTTACTGAAGCTTTCTTT.

The V gene is TRBV7-2, the J gene TRBJ2-1; possibly TRBD2 for D (5 bases). The germline gives CDR1 SGHTA, CDR2 FQGNSA. This CDR3 contains 15 residues. V lost 0 bases and J lost 1, with 7 bases in between. The CDR3 DNA is TGTGCCAGCAGCTTAGCTGAGGGTTCCTACAATGAGCAGTTCTTC. As protein: CASSLAEGSYNEQFF.

This chain links TRBV6-5 with TRBJ2-7, with 12 bases matching TRBD2. J lost 0 bases, V lost 5 bases, and 2 bases had no gene match. This CDR3 spans 15 amino acids. The germline V gene has CDR1 MNHEY and CDR2 SVGAGI. The CDR3 coding sequence is TGTGCCAGCAGTACTAGCGGGAGGTCCTCCTACGAGCAGTACTTC. Translated: CASSTSGRSSYEQYF.

This chain links TRBV20-1 with TRBJ2-7, with D unclear. CDR1 DFQATT and CDR2 SNEGSKA come from the germline V gene (reference sequence). The CDR3 has 15 amino acids. The ends were cut back, 3 bases at V and 4 bases at J, with 19 bases in the middle. This CDR3 is CSASPRVSESYEQYF. The CDR3 region has the DNA TGCAGTGCTAGTCCACGGGTTTCTGAATCTTACGAGCAGTACTTC.

The chain uses TRBV18 and TRBJ2-1; 11 bases map to TRBD2. V lost 4 bases to trimming and J lost 8 bases; unmatched junction nucleotides: 7. The CDR3 is made up of 15 amino acids. Germline values: CDR1 KGHSH, CDR2 LQKENI. DNA of the CDR3: TGTGCCAGCTCACGTTCGACTAGCGGGATGGATGAGCAGTTCTTC. Its protein product is CASSRSTSGMDEQFF.